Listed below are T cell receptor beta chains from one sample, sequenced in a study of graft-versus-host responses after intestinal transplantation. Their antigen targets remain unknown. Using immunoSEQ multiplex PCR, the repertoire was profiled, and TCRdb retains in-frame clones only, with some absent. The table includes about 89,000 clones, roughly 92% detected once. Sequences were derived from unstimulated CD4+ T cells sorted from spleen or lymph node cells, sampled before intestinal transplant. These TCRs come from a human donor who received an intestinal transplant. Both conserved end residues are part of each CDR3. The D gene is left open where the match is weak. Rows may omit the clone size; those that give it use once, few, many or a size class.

CASSLRTGSTDTQYF	TGCGCCAGCAGCCTTCGGACAGGGTCCACAGATACGCAGTATTTT	TRBD1	TRBJ2-3	.	TRBV5-1
CASSPRTGTRGMNTEAFF	TGTGCCAGCTCACCGAGAACCGGAACCCGCGGCATGAACACTGAAGCTTTCTTT	.	TRBJ1-1	.	TRBV18
CASSNRGGGPQPQHF	TGTGCCAGCAGCAACCGAGGAGGGGGCCCTCAGCCCCAGCATTTT	.	TRBJ1-5	.	TRBV21-1
CASSPTGDGYTF	TGTGCCAGCAGTCCGACAGGGGATGGCTACACCTTC	TRBD1	TRBJ1-2	once	TRBV6-5
CASSQGGGQSKSYEQYF	TGTGCCAGCAGCCAAGGTGGAGGACAGAGCAAGTCCTACGAGCAGTACTTC	.	TRBJ2-7	.	TRBV14
CASSPPRPAAYEQYF	TGTGCCAGCAGCCCCCCCCGACCCGCGGCCTACGAGCAGTACTTC	.	TRBJ2-7	.	TRBV5-6
CASSLDGGSDHLDTGELFF	TGTGCCAGCAGCTTAGATGGTGGTAGCGACCACCTCGACACCGGGGAGCTGTTTTTT	.	TRBJ2-2	.	TRBV11-3
CAGRGSGNYNEQFF	TGTGCCGGGAGGGGAAGCGGGAACTACAATGAGCAGTTCTTC	TRBD2	TRBJ2-1	.	TRBV30
CASSVGDTQYF	TGTGCCAGCAGCGTAGGGGACACGCAGTATTTT	.	TRBJ2-3	.	TRBV9
CASGLHYEQYF	TGTGCTAGTGGTTTACACTACGAGCAGTACTTC	.	TRBJ2-7	once	TRBV12-5
CASIARVGIQPQHF	TGTGCCAGCATAGCCAGGGTGGGAATACAGCCCCAGCATTTT	.	TRBJ1-5	.	TRBV2
CASSADWYEQYF	TGTGCCAGCAGTGCAGACTGGTACGAGCAGTACTTC	.	TRBJ2-7	.	TRBV25-1
CASLNPGPNSYNEQFF	TGCGCCAGTCTTAATCCGGGACCCAACTCCTACAATGAGCAGTTCTTC	.	TRBJ2-1	.	TRBV10-2
CASSLPGNEQFF	TGTGCCAGCAGCCTACCGGGGAATGAGCAGTTCTTC	.	TRBJ2-1	.	TRBV5-4
CAISELGGVYGYTF	TGTGCCATCAGTGAGCTCGGGGGCGTCTATGGCTACACCTTC	.	TRBJ1-2	.	TRBV10-3
CASSLVTSGNTGELFF	TGCGCCAGCAGCTTGGTTACTAGCGGAAACACCGGGGAGCTGTTTTTT	TRBD2	TRBJ2-2	once	TRBV5-1
CASSPRLAGEGANVLTF	TGTGCCAGCAGCCCCCGACTAGCGGGAGAGGGGGCCAACGTCCTGACTTTC	TRBD2	TRBJ2-6	.	TRBV9
CASSPGTGVTGANVLTF	TGTGCCAGCTCACCAGGGACAGGGGTAACTGGGGCCAACGTCCTGACTTTC	TRBD1	TRBJ2-6	.	TRBV18
CAWSGGHERIYGYTF	TGTGCCTGGAGTGGGGGACACGAGAGAATTTATGGCTACACCTTC	.	TRBJ1-2	.	TRBV30
CASSTGTGLREQYF	TGTGCCAGCAGTACCGGGACAGGGCTGCGAGAGCAGTACTTC	TRBD1	TRBJ2-7	.	TRBV6-6
CASSPPGRTYEQYF	TGTGCCAGCTCACCCCCAGGACGAACCTACGAGCAGTACTTC	.	TRBJ2-7	.	TRBV18
CAWSVLRTAGERNTIYF	TGTGCCTGGAGTGTACTTCGAACAGCCGGGGAAAGAAACACCATATATTTT	.	TRBJ1-3	.	TRBV30
CASNRDRGMSAQHF	TGTGCCAGCAACCGGGACAGGGGAATGTCAGCCCAGCATTTT	TRBD1	TRBJ1-5	.	TRBV6-1
CASSGQAEGTEAFF	TGTGCCAGCAGTGGACAGGCCGAGGGCACTGAAGCTTTCTTT	TRBD1	TRBJ1-1	.	TRBV28
CASSARRTSASYEQYF	TGTGCCAGCAGCGCAAGAAGGACTAGCGCGTCCTACGAGCAGTACTTC	TRBD2	TRBJ2-7	.	TRBV7-6
CASSDLGPASDTQYF	TGTGCCAGCAGCGACCTCGGACCCGCTTCGGATACGCAGTATTTT	.	TRBJ2-3	once	TRBV6-1
CASSSITSGRNTQYF	TGTGCCAGCAGCTCTATCACCTCAGGAAGGAATACGCAGTATTTT	.	TRBJ2-3	.	TRBV5-5
CASSQPQGVGAGANVLTF	TGCGCCAGCAGCCAGCCCCAGGGGGTAGGGGCTGGGGCCAACGTCCTGACTTTC	TRBD1	TRBJ2-6	.	TRBV4-1
CASSESLAGTSGRSSSYEQYF	TGCGCCAGCAGTGAGTCTCTGGCCGGGACTAGCGGGAGGTCGAGCTCCTACGAGCAGTACTTC	TRBD2	TRBJ2-7	.	TRBV10-1
CASSLLGTSANNEQFF	TGTGCCAGCAGCTTACTTGGGACTAGCGCTAACAATGAGCAGTTCTTC	TRBD2	TRBJ2-1	once	TRBV5-6
CASSLPPLLQFTGELFF	TGTGCCAGCAGCTTACCCCCCCTATTACAGTTCACCGGGGAGCTGTTTTTT	.	TRBJ2-2	.	TRBV7-8
CASSGLAGNTGELFF	TGTGCCAGCAGTGGGTTAGCGGGGAACACCGGGGAGCTGTTTTTT	TRBD2	TRBJ2-2	.	TRBV6-1
CASSDLRGSSYEQYF	TGTGCCAGCAGTGATTTAAGGGGAAGCTCCTACGAGCAGTACTTC	.	TRBJ2-7	.	TRBV25-1
CASSQTGNTEAFF	TGTGCCAGCAGCCAGACAGGGAACACTGAAGCTTTCTTT	.	TRBJ1-1	.	TRBV4-2
CASSTHPGSVSGTEAFF	TGTGCCAGCTCAACCCACCCGGGGTCCGTATCAGGTACTGAAGCTTTCTTT	.	TRBJ1-1	.	TRBV18
CASSLGPTSGGDNEQFF	TGTGCCAGCAGCTTAGGCCCGACTAGCGGGGGAGACAATGAGCAGTTCTTC	TRBD2	TRBJ2-1	.	TRBV11-3
CASSPRDRVSTEAFF	TGTGCCAGCTCACCCCGGGACAGGGTGAGCACTGAAGCTTTCTTT	TRBD1	TRBJ1-1	.	TRBV18
CASGYHPNEQFF	TGCGCCAGCGGATACCACCCCAATGAGCAGTTCTTC	.	TRBJ2-1	.	TRBV10-1
CSVVGQATNYGYTF	TGCAGCGTGGTGGGACAGGCAACTAACTATGGCTACACCTTC	TRBD1	TRBJ1-2	once	TRBV29-1
CAHGTEAFF	TGTGCCCACGGCACTGAAGCTTTCTTT	.	TRBJ1-1	.	TRBV10-3
CASSSLPFLNTEAFF	TGTGCCAGCAGCTCCCTCCCATTCCTGAACACTGAAGCTTTCTTT	.	TRBJ1-1	.	TRBV6-5
CASSAPLTGSYEQYF	TGTGCCAGCAGCGCCCCTTTGACAGGCTCCTACGAGCAGTACTTC	.	TRBJ2-7	.	TRBV27
CASSLAVGGNEQFF	TGTGCCAGCAGCCTTGCTGTGGGGGGGAATGAGCAGTTCTTC	TRBD2	TRBJ2-1	.	TRBV5-6
CASSGQGISGYTF	TGTGCCAGCAGCGGACAGGGAATAAGTGGCTACACCTTC	TRBD1	TRBJ1-2	.	TRBV2
CASSGRAAADTQYF	TGTGCCAGCAGCGGAAGAGCAGCAGCAGATACGCAGTATTTT	.	TRBJ2-3	.	TRBV9
CATSRVRETQYF	TGTGCCACCAGCAGAGTGAGGGAGACCCAGTACTTC	.	TRBJ2-5	once	TRBV15
CAWLNTYNEQFF	TGTGCCTGGCTCAATACCTACAATGAGCAGTTCTTC	.	TRBJ2-1	.	TRBV30
CAISEGTAEVAQGYTF	TGTGCCATCAGTGAGGGTACCGCCGAGGTCGCCCAAGGCTACACCTTC	.	TRBJ1-2	.	TRBV10-3
CASSPGTGLSYNEQFF	TGTGCCAGCAGCCCGGGGACAGGGCTCTCCTACAATGAGCAGTTCTTC	TRBD1	TRBJ2-1	.	TRBV7-3
CASSFGSESTDTQYF	TGTGCCAGCAGCTTCGGCAGCGAAAGCACAGATACGCAGTATTTT	.	TRBJ2-3	.	TRBV11-2
CASSLYFYIGNEQFF	TGTGCCAGCAGCTTGTATTTTTACATCGGCAATGAGCAGTTCTTC	.	TRBJ2-1	.	TRBV7-2
CASRLAGSNNEQFF	TGTGCCAGCAGGCTAGCGGGTAGCAACAATGAGCAGTTCTTC	TRBD2	TRBJ2-1	.	TRBV11-2
CASSKALYDRRETQYF	TGTGCCAGCAGCAAAGCGCTGTATGACAGGAGAGAGACCCAGTACTTC	.	TRBJ2-5	.	TRBV21-1